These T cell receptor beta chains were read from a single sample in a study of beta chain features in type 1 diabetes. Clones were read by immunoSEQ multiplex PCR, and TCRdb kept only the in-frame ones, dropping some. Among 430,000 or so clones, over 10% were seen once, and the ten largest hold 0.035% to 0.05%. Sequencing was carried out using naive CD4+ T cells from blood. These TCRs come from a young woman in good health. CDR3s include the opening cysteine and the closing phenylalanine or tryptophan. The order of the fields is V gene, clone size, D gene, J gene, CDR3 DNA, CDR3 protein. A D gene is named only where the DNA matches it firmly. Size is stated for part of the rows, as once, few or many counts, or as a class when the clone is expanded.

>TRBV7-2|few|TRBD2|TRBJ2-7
TGTGCCAGCAGCTTAAAGCGGGAGAGCCACGAACAGTACTTC
CASSLKRESHEQYF
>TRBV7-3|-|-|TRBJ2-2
TGTGCCAGCAGGCGGGCGGACAGCGGGGAGCTGTTTTTT
CASRRADSGELFF
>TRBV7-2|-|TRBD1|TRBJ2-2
TGTGCCAGCAACACGGGACAGCTTTACACCGGGGAGCTGTTTTTT
CASNTGQLYTGELFF
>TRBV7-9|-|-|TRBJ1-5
TGTGCCAGCAGCTTAGCGGGGCAGGGTCAGCCCCAGCATTTT
CASSLAGQGQPQHF
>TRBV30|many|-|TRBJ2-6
TGTGGGTTGGTGGGTGGCTCTGGGGCCAACGTCCTGACTTTC
CGLVGGSGANVLTF
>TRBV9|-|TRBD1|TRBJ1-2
TGTGCCAGCAGCGCTGGGACAGTTTCTAACTATGGCTACACCTTC
CASSAGTVSNYGYTF
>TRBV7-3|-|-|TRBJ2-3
TGTGCCAGCAGCTCATCCGGGGCGACAGATACGCAGTATTTT
CASSSSGATDTQYF
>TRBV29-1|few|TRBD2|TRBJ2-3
TGCAGCGTTGCTTCGGACGGGGGGAATACGCAGTATTTT
CSVASDGGNTQYF
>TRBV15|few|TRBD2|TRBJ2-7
TGTGCCACTACCCGAGGCGGGAGCTCCGACGAGCAGTACTTC
CATTRGGSSDEQYF
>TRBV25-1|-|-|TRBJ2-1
TGTGCCAGCAGTGAATTTCCGACACCCTCCGCTCGTCAGTTCTTC
CASSEFPTPSARQFF
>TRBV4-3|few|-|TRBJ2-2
TGCGCCAGCAGGGAGGTGTTCGGAGGTGGTACCGGGGAGCTGTTTTTT
CASREVFGGGTGELFF
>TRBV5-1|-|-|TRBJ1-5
TGCGCCAGCAGCTTGGAGTCAGGTCGGAGCCAGCCCCAGCATTTT
CASSLESGRSQPQHF
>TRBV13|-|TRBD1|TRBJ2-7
TGTGCCAGCAACATATTAGGGACAGCCTCCTACGAGCAGTACTTC
CASNILGTASYEQYF
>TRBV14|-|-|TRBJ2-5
TGTGCCAGCAGCTCCATAGGGACCCAGTACTTC
CASSSIGTQYF
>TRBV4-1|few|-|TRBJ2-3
TGCGCCAGCAGCCAAGATGACAGGATTGTGGATACGCAGTATTTT
CASSQDDRIVDTQYF
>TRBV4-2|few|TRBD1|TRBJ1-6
TGTGCCAGCAGCCCAAATGGACAGGGGGCTTGGGATTCACCCCTCCACTTT
CASSPNGQGAWDSPLHF
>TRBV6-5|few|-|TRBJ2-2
TGTGCCAGCAGTTACTCGTTATCGGCCGGGGAGCTGTTTTTT
CASSYSLSAGELFF
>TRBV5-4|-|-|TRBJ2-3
TGTGCCAGCAGCTTCGGCGGGCCCGGCACAGATACGCAGTATTTT
CASSFGGPGTDTQYF
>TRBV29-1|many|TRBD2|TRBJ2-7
TGCAGCGCCGGGGGGACTTCCCCCTACGAGCAGTACTTC
CSAGGTSPYEQYF
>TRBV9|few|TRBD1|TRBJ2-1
TGTGCCAGCAGCGTTCACAGGGGGCTTTACAATGAGCAGTTCTTC
CASSVHRGLYNEQFF
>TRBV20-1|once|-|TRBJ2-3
TGCAGTGCTAGGATTACAGATACGCAGTATTTT
CSARITDTQYF
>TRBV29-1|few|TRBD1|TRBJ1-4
TGCAGCGTAACCCGGACAGGGTATGAAAAACTGTTTTTT
CSVTRTGYEKLFF
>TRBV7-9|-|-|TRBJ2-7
TGTGCCAGCAGCCGAAGGGGCTACGAGCAGTACTTC
CASSRRGYEQYF
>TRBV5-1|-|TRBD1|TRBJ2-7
TGCGCCAGCAGCGGACGGACAGGGGATAACGAGCAGTACTTC
CASSGRTGDNEQYF
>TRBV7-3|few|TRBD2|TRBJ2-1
TGTGCCAGCAGCTCCCGCCCTGCACTAGCGAGCTCCTACAATGAGCAGTTCTTC
CASSSRPALASSYNEQFF
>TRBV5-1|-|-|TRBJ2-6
TGCGCCAGCATGCAGGGCTCTGGGGCCAACGTCCTGACTTTC
CASMQGSGANVLTF
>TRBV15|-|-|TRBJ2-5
TGTGCCACCAGCGGAGCTGGGACGGCTAGGGAGACCCAGTACTTC
CATSGAGTARETQYF
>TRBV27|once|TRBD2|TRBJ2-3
TGTGCCAGCAGCCCTAGCGGGGCTGGAGTAAATACGCAGTATTTT
CASSPSGAGVNTQYF
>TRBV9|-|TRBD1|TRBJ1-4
TGTGCCAGCAGCAGCCAGGGACAGGGGAATGAAAAACTGTTTTTT
CASSSQGQGNEKLFF
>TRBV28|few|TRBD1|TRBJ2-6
TGTGCCAGCAGCGGACAGGGGGCAAACGTCCTGACTTTC
CASSGQGANVLTF
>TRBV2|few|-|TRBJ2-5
TGTGCCAGCAGTGAATTCGAGACCCAGTACTTC
CASSEFETQYF
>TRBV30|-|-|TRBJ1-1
TGTGCCTGGAGTTGGGGGGGCGGAAGGGCTGAAGCTTTCTTT
CAWSWGGGRAEAFF
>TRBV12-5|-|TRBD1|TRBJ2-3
TGTGCTAGTGCCACGGGACAGGGACTCAGAAATACGCAGTATTTT
CASATGQGLRNTQYF
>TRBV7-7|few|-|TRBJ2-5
TGTGCCAGCAGCTCCCGCAGGGGGGAGGGAGAGACCCAGTACTTC
CASSSRRGEGETQYF
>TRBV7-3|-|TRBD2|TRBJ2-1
TGTGCCAGCAGCTTGACTAGCGGAACCTACAATGAGCAGTTCTTC
CASSLTSGTYNEQFF
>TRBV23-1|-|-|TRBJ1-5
TGCGCCAGCAGTCAATCGAGGGGGTTTGGACAGCCCCAGCATTTT
CASSQSRGFGQPQHF
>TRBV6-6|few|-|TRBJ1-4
TGTGCCAGCACGCGCAACCCTGCAACTAATGAAAAACTGTTTTTT
CASTRNPATNEKLFF
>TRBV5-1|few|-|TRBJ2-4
TGCGCCAGCAGCTTGGAACCCGGGTTAGCCAAAAACATTCAGTACTTC
CASSLEPGLAKNIQYF
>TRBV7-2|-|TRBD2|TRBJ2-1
TGTGCCAGCAGCCTCGGGTATTCTAGCGGCAATGAGCAGTTCTTC
CASSLGYSSGNEQFF
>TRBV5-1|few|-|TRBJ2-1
TGCGCCAGCAGCTTGGACGTCATTAGCTCCTACAATGAGCAGTTCTTC
CASSLDVISSYNEQFF
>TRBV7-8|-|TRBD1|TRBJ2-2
TGTGCCAGCAGCTTAGGGACAGGGTACACCGGGGAGCTGTTTTTT
CASSLGTGYTGELFF
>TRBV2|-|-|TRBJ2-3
TGTGCCAGCAAGACAGATACGCAGTATTTT
CASKTDTQYF
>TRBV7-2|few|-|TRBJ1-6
TGTGCCAGCAGCTTAGTCCTTTCACCCCTCCACTTT
CASSLVLSPLHF
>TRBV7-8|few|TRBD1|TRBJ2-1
TGTGCCACCAGGCGGGGCAGGGGGCCGCAGAGCTCCTACAATGAGCAGTTCTTC
CATRRGRGPQSSYNEQFF
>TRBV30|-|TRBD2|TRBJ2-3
TGTGCCTGGAGACTAGCGGGAGTTGCAGATACGCAGTATTTT
CAWRLAGVADTQYF
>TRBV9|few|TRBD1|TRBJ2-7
TGTGCCAGCAGCCCCGGGCAGGGGGTTCGCGAGCAGTACTTC
CASSPGQGVREQYF
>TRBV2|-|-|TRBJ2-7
TGTGCCAGCAGCCTAATGACATCCTACGAGCAGTACTTC
CASSLMTSYEQYF
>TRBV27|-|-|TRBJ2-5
TGTGCCAGCAGTTCCCGAGAAGGAGAGACCCAGTACTTC
CASSSREGETQYF
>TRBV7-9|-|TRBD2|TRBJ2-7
TGTGCCATCTCAATCGGGGCGGGAGGGCCTTACGAGCAGTACTTC
CAISIGAGGPYEQYF
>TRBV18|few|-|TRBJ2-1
TGTGCCAGCTCCCCAGGACTATCCAATGAGCAGTTCTTC
CASSPGLSNEQFF
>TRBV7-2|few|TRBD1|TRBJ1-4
TGTGCCAGCAGCTTCTTGGGACAGAATGAAAAACTGTTTTTT
CASSFLGQNEKLFF
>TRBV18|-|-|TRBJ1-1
TGTGCCAGCTCACCACGTCGACAAACTGAAGCTTTCTTT
CASSPRRQTEAFF
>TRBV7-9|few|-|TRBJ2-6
TGTGCCAGCAGCTTCCTTGGTGGGGCCAACGTCCTGACTTTC
CASSFLGGANVLTF
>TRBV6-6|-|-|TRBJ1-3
TGTGCCAGCAGTTACTCGGGGAGCCAAAACACCATATATTTT
CASSYSGSQNTIYF